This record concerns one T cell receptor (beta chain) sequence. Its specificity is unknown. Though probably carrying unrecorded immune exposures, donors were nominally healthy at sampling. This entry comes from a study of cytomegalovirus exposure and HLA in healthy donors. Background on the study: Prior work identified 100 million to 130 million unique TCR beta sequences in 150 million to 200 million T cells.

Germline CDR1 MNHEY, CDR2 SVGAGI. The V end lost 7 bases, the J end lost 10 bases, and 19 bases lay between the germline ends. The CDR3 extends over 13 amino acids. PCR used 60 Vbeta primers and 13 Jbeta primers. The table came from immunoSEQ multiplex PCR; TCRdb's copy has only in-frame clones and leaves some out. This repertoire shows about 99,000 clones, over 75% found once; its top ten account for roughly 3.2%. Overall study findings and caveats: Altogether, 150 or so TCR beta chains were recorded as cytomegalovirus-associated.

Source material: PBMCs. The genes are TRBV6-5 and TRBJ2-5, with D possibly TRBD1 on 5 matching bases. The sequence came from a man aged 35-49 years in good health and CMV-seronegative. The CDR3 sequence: CASNLIRDGDQYF. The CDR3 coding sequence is TGTGCCAGCAACCTAATCAGGGATGGCGACCAGTACTTC.